In this sample, the clone carrying this T cell receptor (beta chain) turned up a few times. Antigen unknown. This record comes from a study of T cells in localized non-small cell lung cancer. CDR3 length equals 12 residues. Trimming took off 6 bases at V and 2 bases at J, with 8 bases between the two ends. Germline V CDR1 and CDR2: MNHGY, SAAAGT. Some clones are missing from TCRdb's copy, which holds only in-frame ones; the method was immunoSEQ multiplex PCR. The sample contains thousands of clones, approximately 20% of which appear only once. Adjacent lung samples, free of atypia, were obtained at least 2 cm from the tumor margin. Whole-study findings and limits: Adjacent lung exhibited a median of about 50 among the 100 most abundant tumor clones. A higher density of T cells in blood coincided with extended overall survival.

This TCR derives from a woman aged 35 to 70 with stage I lung adenocarcinoma. The starting material was normal lung tissue next to the tumor, obtained before any cancer treatment. The chain couples TRBV6-8 to TRBJ2-7; no clear D. The CDR3 reads CASSYLTYEQYF. For the CDR3, the DNA is TGTGCCAGCAGCTACCTCACCTACGAGCAGTACTTC.